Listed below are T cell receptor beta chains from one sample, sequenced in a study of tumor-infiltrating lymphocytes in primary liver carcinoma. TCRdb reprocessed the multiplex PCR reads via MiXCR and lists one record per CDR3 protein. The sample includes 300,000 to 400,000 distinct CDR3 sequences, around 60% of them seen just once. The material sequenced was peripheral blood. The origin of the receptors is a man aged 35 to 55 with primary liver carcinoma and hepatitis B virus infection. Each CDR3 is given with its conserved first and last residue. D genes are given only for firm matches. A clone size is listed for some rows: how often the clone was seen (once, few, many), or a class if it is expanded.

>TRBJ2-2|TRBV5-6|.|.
TGTGTCAGCAGCCCCGCTACCGGGGAGCTGTTTTTT
CVSSPATGELFF
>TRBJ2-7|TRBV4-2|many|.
TGTGCCAGCAGCCAAGAGAATAGGGGTTGGGAGCAGTACTTC
CASSQENRGWEQYF
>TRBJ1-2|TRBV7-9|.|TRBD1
TGTGCCAGCAACTCGGCGGCAGGGGGGAACCATGGCTACACCTTC
CASNSAAGGNHGYTF
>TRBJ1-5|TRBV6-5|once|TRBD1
TGTGCCAGCATTTTACAGGGGGCGCGGAATCATGCCCAGCATTTT
CASILQGARNHAQHF
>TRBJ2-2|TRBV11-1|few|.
TGTGCCAGCAGCCCGGACAGCCTGAACACCGGGGAGCTACTTTTT
CASSPDSLNTGELLF
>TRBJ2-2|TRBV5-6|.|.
TGTGCCAGCAGCTTGGCCTTGGACACCGGGGAGCTGTTTTTT
CASSLALDTGELFF
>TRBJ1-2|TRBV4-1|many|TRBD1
TGCGCCAGCAGACACAGGACAGGTTTTTATGGCTACACCTTC
CASRHRTGFYGYTF
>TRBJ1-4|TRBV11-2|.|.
TGTGCCAGCAGCCCTCAAGTGAGGGCTAATGAAAAACTGTTTTTT
CASSPQVRANEKLFF
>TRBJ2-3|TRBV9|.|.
TGTGCCAGCAGCGCCCAGGGGAGGGCCGCCACAGATACGCAGTATTTT
CASSAQGRAATDTQYF
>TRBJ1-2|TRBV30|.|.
TGTGCCTGGCAGACCCTTTCCCGGTCCGGCTACACCTTC
CAWQTLSRSGYTF
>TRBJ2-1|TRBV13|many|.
TGTGCCAGCAGCTTAGATTCTGCATCACTGGAGCTAGCCAGGGTTGAGCAGTTCTTC
CASSLDSASLELARVEQFF
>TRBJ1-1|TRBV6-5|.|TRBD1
TGTGCCAGCAGACGTGGGACAGGGGTGGGCACTGAAGCTTCCTTT
CASRRGTGVGTEASF
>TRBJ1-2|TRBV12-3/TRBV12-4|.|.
TGTGCCAACAGGTTACCCCCCCGTGGCTACACCTTC
CANRLPPRGYTF
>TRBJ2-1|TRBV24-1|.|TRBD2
TGTGCCACCAGTGATTTGAGCGGGGGGTCCTACAATGAGCAGTTCTTC
CATSDLSGGSYNEQFF
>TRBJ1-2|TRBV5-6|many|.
TGTGCCAGCAGCTGGAGCGGGGCCGACAGTGGCTACACCTTC
CASSWSGADSGYTF
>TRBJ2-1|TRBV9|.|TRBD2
TGTGCCAGCAGTGGGGGACTAGCGGGACCAACCCTAGGGGAGCAGTTCTTC
CASSGGLAGPTLGEQFF
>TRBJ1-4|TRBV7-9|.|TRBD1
TGTGCCAGCAGCCTGCCGGGACAGCCAACTAATGAAAAACTATTTTTT
CASSLPGQPTNEKLFF
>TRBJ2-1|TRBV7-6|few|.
TGTGCCAGCAGCTTAAAATGGGGCAATGAGCAGTTCTTC
CASSLKWGNEQFF
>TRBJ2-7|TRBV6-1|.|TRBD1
TGTGCCAGCAGTCTATCGGGACAGGGGCGATACGAGCAGTACTTC
CASSLSGQGRYEQYF
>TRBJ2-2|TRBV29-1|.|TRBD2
TGCAGCATCACCGGGACTAAAGTGACCAGGGAGCTGTTTTTT
CSITGTKVTRELFF
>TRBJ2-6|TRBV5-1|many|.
TGCGCCAGCAGCTTGGAAAGGGGTTCAAGAGTCCTGACTTTC
CASSLERGSRVLTF
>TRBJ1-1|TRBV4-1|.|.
TGCGCCAGCAGCCAAGATACTTTAGGCGGAATGAACACTGAAGCTTTCTTT
CASSQDTLGGMNTEAFF
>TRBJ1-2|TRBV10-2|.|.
TGTGCCAGCAGTGAGCCGCGGGGAGACTACACCTTC
CASSEPRGDYTF
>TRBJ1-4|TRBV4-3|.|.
TGCGCCAGCAGCCAAGAAATTGAAGTGAGGGGTTTAGAAAAACTGTTTTTT
CASSQEIEVRGLEKLFF
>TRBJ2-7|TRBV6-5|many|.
TGTGCCAGCAGTTACTCGAGACTACCAGGCTACGAGCAGTACTTC
CASSYSRLPGYEQYF
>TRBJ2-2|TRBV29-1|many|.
TGCAGCGTTGAAGGGCAGTTCGGCGGGGAGCTGTTTTTT
CSVEGQFGGELFF
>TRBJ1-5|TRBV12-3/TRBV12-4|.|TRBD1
TGTGCCAGTAACAGGGGGGTTAGCAATCAGCCCCAGCATTTT
CASNRGVSNQPQHF
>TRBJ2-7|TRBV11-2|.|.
TGTGCGAGCAGCCTCACCGGGACAAGGGCGTTATACGAGCAGTACTTC
CASSLTGTRALYEQYF
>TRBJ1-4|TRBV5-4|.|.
TGTGCCAGCAGCGCCTCGTGGAAGGGGACCAATGAAAAACTGTTTTTT
CASSASWKGTNEKLFF
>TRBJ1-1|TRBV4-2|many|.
TGTGCCAGCAGCCAAGATTGGAACACTGAAGCTTTCTTT
CASSQDWNTEAFF
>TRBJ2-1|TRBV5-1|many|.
TGCGCCAGCAGCTTGGGTCTGTCCCACAATGAGCAGTTCTTC
CASSLGLSHNEQFF
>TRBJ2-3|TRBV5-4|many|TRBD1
TGTGCCAGCAGCCCATCGGGACAGACAACAGATACGCAGTATTTT
CASSPSGQTTDTQYF